Reported below is one T cell receptor (beta chain). Its target is not known. The source of the sample is a study of blood T cells in healthy people across ages. Study-level findings and limits: More naive CD4+ cells and higher diversity were found in long-lived than in aged donors.

The donors, all healthy, were Caucasians living in Russia, aged about 6 to 90. The authors ran a second PCR of roughly 6 to 12 cycles using a sample-barcoded 5' primer and a J-beta primer mix. Each cDNA molecule carried a tag from a template-switch adaptor that contained 12 random nucleotides. Every individual sample yielded 3 million or more paired-end reads (each containing CDR3). TCRdb processed the 5' RACE reads anew with MiXCR; each CDR3 protein has one entry. The sample gives about 1.4 million distinct CDR3 sequences, 55% to 75% of which show up once; under 8.5% is in the top ten. In germline, CDR1 is KGHDR, CDR2 SFDVKD. Trimming pared 7 bases from V and 1 base from J, leaving 19 bases between. This CDR3 is 17 amino acids long.

The receptor's source is a man younger than 30 in good health. This chain links TRBV24-1 with TRBJ2-1; D might be TRBD2 (6 bases). The sequencing input was blood. The CDR3 region is CATSPGKAGRSYNEQFF. CDR3 coding DNA: TGTGCCACCAGCCCTGGGAAGGCGGGACGGTCCTACAATGAGCAGTTCTTC.